The sample holds many counts of the clone carrying this T cell receptor beta chain. The investigators amplified TCR beta CDR3 regions from RNA transcripts. First-round RT-PCR targeting the TCR CDR3 was performed with the HTBI primer set. TCRdb fed the multiplex PCR reads into MiXCR, producing one record per CDR3 protein. The sample contains about 500,000 distinct CDR3 sequences, roughly 14% of which appear only once. This entry comes from a study of T cells in Graves' hyperthyroidism and ophthalmopathy. An absence of ophthalmopathy progression within 18 months meant stable Graves' hyperthyroidism. Recently diagnosed hyperthyroidism of less than 2 months' duration affected patients aged 18 to 65. Diagnostic assessment was based on clinical symptoms, serum thyroxine and TRAb, thyroid ultrasound and orbital computed tomography. This CDR3 comprises 17 residues. The J segment lost 3 bases and the V segment lost 7 bases, leaving 15 bases of the junction unmatched. Germline V gene lookup returns CDR1 LNHDA and CDR2 SQIVND (reference sequence).

The sequenced sample was blood. The TCR comes from a woman under 30 with Graves' hyperthyroidism. This chain connects TRBV19 to TRBJ1-1, with TRBD1 matching over 9 bases. The CDR3 bases are TGTGCCAGTACCGCCATCGGAACAGGGGGCGGGTACACTGAAGCTTTCTTT. Residues: CASTAIGTGGGYTEAFF.